This T cell receptor beta chain was retrieved from a study of identical twins. TCRdb re-called the 5' RACE reads with MiXCR, one entry per CDR3 protein. The sample lists approximately 470,000 distinct CDR3 sequences, about 14% seen once, with approximately 0.52% in the top ten. Unmatched junction bases numbered 11, after V lost 6 bases and J lost 3 bases. Germline lookup yields CDR1 LGHDT and CDR2 YNNKEL (reference sequence). This CDR3 region has 16 residues. The donors were all healthy and Caucasian. This sample also belongs to another study, concerning yellow fever vaccine responses in identical twins.

The TCR comes from a woman aged 18-29 years in good health. Source material: CD4+ T cells sorted from blood. The chain carries TRBV3-1 and TRBJ2-3; TRBD2 aligns across 8 bases. CDR3 sequence reads: CASRKTGTRVTDTQYF. The CDR3 region has the DNA TGTGCCAGCAGAAAAACCGGGACTAGGGTTACAGATACGCAGTATTTT.